The present T cell receptor beta chain was sequenced within a study of response to subunit inactivated influenza vaccine (dated by TCRdb to about 2018). Some background on the complete study: The study used deep quantitative T cell receptor repertoire profiling to track responses to a trivalent subunit inactivated influenza vaccine. Broader findings and caveats from the paper: The authors suggested that each seasonal influenza vaccination may recruit only a limited number of new T cells.

CDR1 SGHAT and CDR2 FQNNGV are derived from the germline V gene. Reading from cysteine to phenylalanine, the CDR3 counts 12 amino acids. Of the read, only the CDR3 DNA is kept; its 36 bases are in frame from base 1. V and J are truncated by 5 bases and 9 bases respectively, leaving an intervening sequence of 11 bases. To prepare the library, RT-PCR was applied. The listed sequencing device is Illumina HiSeq 2500. TCRdb trimmed public reads at Q25 via fastp, called clones via MiXCR and kept in-frame beta chains. Entries that share a CDR3 protein sequence are merged under the most common genes and DNA. In all, the sample holds about 700,000 distinct CDR3 sequences, and around 14% of those were seen once. Together, the top ten hold approximately 6.5% of the sample. This clonotype was seen at least ten times. It lacks a known antigen. No base quality values were provided; no much bigger clone lies one nucleotide off.

The sequences come from PBMCs from blood, collected around two weeks before vaccination. The sequence was collected from a man aged 50 to 60 who received an inactivated influenza vaccine. Donor details come from another sample of the same person, matched by shared clones. The chain couples TRBV11-2 to TRBJ2-1, with the identity of the D gene unclear. The sequenced DNA is TGTGCCAGCAGCACTTCCTGGGCTGAGCAGTTCTTC. Its coded protein is CASSTSWAEQFF.